This TCR beta chain was sequenced during a study of blood T cell repertoires in COVID-19. Study overall: Some COVID-19 samples were acute and others convalescent; all came from the United States, Italy and Spain.

This clone came up a few times. Looked up from germline, CDR1 is LGHDT and CDR2 is YNNKEL (reference sequence). Trimming at V came to 0 bases and at J to 4 bases, leaving 6 bases not matched to a gene. The CDR3 loop spans 17 amino acids. Authors' processing steps: Amplification of reference gene primers was used by the study to estimate nucleated cell counts. Profiled with immunoSEQ multiplex PCR; TCRdb holds only in-frame clones, not every one. V and J calls and clone size are copied from that table; D and trimming were computed from the DNA. The sample shows about 270,000 clones, approximately 88% of them seen only once.

The clonotype was recovered from a woman aged 40 to 50 with acute COVID-19. Sequencing input: PBMCs or T cells enriched from blood (not recorded which). The J gene is TRBJ2-2, the V gene TRBV3-1 (or the pseudogene TRBV3-2); 9 bases match TRBD2. DNA of the CDR3: TGTGCCAGCAGCCAAGATAGCGGGAGAGGAAGCACCGGGGAGCTGTTTTTT. Its protein is CASSQDSGRGSTGELFF.